This T cell receptor (beta chain) was found in a study of blood T cell repertoires in COVID-19. For the study at large: Sample material is recorded as cDNA or gDNA derived from T cells, B-cell-depleted T cells, or PBMCs.

Assay used: immunoSEQ multiplex PCR; TCRdb lists only in-frame clones, some missing. The sample shows some 130,000 clones, around 79% of them seen only once. The TCR sequence derives from a man older than 75 with acute or convalescent COVID-19. Sequencing used peripheral blood.

In nucleotides, the CDR3 is TGTGCCAGCAGCAACAGGGACTCCTACGAGCAGTACTTC. It translates to CASSNRDSYEQYF. The rearrangement uses TRBV6-5 and TRBJ2-7; possible D gene TRBD1, 6 bases. The CDR3 has 13 amino acids. In germline, CDR1 is MNHEY, CDR2 SVGAGI. Trimming took off 6 bases at V and 0 bases at J, with 9 bases between the two ends.